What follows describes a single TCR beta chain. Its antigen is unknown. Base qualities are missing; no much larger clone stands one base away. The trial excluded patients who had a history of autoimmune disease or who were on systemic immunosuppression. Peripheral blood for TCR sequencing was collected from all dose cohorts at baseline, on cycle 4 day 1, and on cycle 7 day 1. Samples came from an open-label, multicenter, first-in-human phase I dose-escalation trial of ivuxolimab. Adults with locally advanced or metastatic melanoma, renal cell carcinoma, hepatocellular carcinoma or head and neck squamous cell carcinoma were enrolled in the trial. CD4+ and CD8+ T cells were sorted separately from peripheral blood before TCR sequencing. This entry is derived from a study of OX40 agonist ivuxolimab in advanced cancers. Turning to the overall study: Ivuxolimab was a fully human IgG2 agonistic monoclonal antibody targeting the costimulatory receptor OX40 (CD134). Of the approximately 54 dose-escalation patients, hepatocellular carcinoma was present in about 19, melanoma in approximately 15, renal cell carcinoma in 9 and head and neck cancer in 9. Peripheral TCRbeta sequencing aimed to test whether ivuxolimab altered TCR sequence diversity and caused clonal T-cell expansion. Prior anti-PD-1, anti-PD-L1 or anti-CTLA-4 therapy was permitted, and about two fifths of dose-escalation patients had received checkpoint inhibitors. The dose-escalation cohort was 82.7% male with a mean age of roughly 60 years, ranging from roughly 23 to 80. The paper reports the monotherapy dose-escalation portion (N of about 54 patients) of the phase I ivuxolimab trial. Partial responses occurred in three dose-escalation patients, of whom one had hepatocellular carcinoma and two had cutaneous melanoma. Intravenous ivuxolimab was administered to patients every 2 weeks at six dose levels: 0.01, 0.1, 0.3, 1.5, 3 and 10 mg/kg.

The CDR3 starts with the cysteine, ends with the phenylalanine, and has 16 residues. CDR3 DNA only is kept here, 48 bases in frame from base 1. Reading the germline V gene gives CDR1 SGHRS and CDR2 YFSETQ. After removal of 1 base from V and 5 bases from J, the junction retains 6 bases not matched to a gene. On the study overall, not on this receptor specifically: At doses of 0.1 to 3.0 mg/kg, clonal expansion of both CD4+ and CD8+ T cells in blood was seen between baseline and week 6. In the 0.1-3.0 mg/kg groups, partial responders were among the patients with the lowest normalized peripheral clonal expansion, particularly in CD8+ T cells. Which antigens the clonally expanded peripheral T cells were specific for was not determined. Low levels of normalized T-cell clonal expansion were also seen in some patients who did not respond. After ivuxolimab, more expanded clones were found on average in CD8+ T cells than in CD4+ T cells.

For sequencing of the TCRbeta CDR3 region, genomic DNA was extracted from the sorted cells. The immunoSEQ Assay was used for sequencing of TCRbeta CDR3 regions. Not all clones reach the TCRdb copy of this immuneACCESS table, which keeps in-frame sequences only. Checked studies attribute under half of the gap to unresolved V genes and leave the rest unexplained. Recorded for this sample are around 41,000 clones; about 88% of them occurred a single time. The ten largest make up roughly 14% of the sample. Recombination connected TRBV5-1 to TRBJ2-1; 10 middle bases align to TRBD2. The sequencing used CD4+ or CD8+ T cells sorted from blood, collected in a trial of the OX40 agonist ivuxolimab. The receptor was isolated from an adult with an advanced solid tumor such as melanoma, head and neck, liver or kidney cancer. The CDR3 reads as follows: CASSLYGLADDNEQFF. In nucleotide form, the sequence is TGCGCCAGCAGCTTGTATGGACTAGCGGACGACAATGAGCAGTTCTTC.